This T cell receptor beta chain is from a study of blood T cell repertoires in COVID-19. The CDR3 contains 16 residues. CDR1 LNHDA and CDR2 SQIVND come from the germline V gene (reference sequence). Trimming took off 0 bases at V and 3 bases at J, with 12 bases between the two ends. The data were produced by immunoSEQ multiplex PCR, yet TCRdb's version contains in-frame clones alone and is incomplete. The sample contains 150,000 to 200,000 clones, approximately 90% of which appear only once. This clonotype was obtained from a young man with acute or convalescent COVID-19. The chain uses TRBV19 and TRBJ1-5; D not certain. Material for sequencing was peripheral blood. Here the CDR3 reads CASSIEFWAYNQPQHF. DNA for the CDR3: TGTGCCAGTAGTATAGAATTTTGGGCATACAATCAGCCCCAGCATTTT.